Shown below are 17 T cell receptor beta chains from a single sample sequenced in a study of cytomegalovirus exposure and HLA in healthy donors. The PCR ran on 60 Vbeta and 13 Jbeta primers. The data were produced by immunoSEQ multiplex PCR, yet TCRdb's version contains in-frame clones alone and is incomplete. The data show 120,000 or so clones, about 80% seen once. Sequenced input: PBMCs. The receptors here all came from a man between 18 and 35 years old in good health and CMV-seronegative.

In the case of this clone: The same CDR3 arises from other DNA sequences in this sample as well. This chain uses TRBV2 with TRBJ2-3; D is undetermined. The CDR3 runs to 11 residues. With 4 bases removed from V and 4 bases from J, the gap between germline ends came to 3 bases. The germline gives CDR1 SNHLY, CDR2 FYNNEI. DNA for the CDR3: TGTGCCAGCAGTGGAGCAGATACGCAGTATTTT. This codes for CASSGADTQYF.

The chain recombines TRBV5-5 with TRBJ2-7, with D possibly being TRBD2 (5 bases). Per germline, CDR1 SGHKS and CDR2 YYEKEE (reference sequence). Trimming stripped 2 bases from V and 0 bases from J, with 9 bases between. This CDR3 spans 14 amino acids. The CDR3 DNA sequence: TGTGCCAGCAGCTTATCGCGGGTCTCCTACGAGCAGTACTTC. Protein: CASSLSRVSYEQYF.

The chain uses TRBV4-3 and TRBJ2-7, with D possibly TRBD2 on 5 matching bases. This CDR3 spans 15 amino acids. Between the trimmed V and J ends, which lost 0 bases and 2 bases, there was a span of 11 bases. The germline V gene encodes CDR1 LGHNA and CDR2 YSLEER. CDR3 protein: CASSQDRTATYEQYF. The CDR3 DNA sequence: TGCGCCAGCAGCCAAGATAGGACTGCCACCTACGAGCAGTACTTC.

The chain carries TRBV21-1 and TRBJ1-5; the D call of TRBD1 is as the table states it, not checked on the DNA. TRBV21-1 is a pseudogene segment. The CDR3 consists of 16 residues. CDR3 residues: CASSKAEGGGNQPQHF. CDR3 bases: TGTGCCAGCAGCAAAGCGGAAGGGGGCGGCAATCAGCCCCAGCATTTT.

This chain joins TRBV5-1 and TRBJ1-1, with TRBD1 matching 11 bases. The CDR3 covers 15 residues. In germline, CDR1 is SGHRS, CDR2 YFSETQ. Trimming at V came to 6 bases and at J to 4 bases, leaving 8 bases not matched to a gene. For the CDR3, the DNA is TGCGCCAGCACTATGGGGGACAGGGGGATCACTGAAGCTTTCTTT. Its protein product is CASTMGDRGITEAFF.

CDR3 in DNA: TGTGCCAGCAGCCAATTTACAGGGGTCTACGAGCAGTACTTC. Its protein product is CASSQFTGVYEQYF. The chain carries TRBV14 and TRBJ2-7; 7 bases match TRBD1. Per germline, CDR1 SGHDN and CDR2 FVKESK. This CDR3 has 14 residues. J was trimmed by 3 bases and V by 2 bases; bases with no gene match: 4.

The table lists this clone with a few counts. This CDR3 is CASSLGQGRPSPLHF. CDR3 in DNA: TGTGCCAGCAGCTTGGGACAGGGTCGCCCTTCACCCCTCCACTTT. The chain has TRBV5-6 and TRBJ1-6; TRBD1 agrees at 7 bases. Per germline, CDR1 SGHDT and CDR2 YYEEEE. CDR3 length: 15 residues. V lost 0 bases to trimming and J lost 9 bases; unmatched junction nucleotides: 6.

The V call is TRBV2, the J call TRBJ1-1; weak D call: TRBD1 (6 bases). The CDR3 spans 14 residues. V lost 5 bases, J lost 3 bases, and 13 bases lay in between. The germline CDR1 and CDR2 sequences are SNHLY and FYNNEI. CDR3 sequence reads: CASSSYRVDTEAFF. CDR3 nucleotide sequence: TGTGCCAGCAGTTCTTACAGGGTGGACACTGAAGCTTTCTTT.

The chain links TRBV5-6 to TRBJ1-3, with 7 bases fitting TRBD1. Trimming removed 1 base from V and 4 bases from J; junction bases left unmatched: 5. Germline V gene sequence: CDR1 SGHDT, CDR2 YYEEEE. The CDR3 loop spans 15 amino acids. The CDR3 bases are TGTGCCAGCAGCTTGCGTCCGGGACAGGGAAACACCATATATTTT. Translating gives CASSLRPGQGNTIYF.

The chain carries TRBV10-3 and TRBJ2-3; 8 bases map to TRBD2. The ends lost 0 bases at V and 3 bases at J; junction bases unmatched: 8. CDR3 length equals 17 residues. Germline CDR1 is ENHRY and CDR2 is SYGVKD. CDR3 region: CAISESVGGGRTDTQYF. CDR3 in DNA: TGTGCCATCAGTGAGTCCGTCGGGGGGGGCCGTACAGATACGCAGTATTTT.

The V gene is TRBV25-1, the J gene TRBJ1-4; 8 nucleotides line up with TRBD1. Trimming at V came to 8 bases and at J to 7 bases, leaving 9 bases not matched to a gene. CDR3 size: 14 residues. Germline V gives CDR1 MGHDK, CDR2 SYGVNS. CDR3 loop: CASRNRGWGEKLFF. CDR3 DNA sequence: TGTGCCAGCCGCAACAGGGGGTGGGGTGAAAAACTGTTTTTT. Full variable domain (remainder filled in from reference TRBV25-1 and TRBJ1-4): EADIYQTPRYLVIGTGKKITLECSQTMGHDKMYWYQQDPGMELHLIHYSYGVNSTEKGDLSSESTVSRIRTEHFPLTLESARPSHTSQYLCASRNRGWGEKLFFGSGTQLSVL.

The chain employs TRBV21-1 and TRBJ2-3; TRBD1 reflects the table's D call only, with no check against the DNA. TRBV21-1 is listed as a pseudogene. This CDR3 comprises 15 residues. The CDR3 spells CASSGQGGSGDTQYF. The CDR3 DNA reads TGTGCCAGCAGCGGACAGGGGGGGAGCGGAGATACGCAGTATTTT.

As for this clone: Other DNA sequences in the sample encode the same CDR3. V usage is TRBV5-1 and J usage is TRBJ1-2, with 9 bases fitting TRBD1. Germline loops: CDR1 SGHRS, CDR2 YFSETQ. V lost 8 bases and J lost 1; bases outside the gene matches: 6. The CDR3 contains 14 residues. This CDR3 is CASSRTGVNYGYTF. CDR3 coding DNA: TGCGCCAGTAGCCGGACAGGGGTTAACTATGGCTACACCTTC.

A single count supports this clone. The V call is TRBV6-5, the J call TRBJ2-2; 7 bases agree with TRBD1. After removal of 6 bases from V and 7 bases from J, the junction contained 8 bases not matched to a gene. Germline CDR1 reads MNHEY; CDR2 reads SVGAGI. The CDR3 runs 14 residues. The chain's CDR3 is CASRPQGVVGELFF. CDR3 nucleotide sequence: TGTGCCAGCAGGCCCCAGGGGGTGGTCGGGGAGCTGTTTTTT.

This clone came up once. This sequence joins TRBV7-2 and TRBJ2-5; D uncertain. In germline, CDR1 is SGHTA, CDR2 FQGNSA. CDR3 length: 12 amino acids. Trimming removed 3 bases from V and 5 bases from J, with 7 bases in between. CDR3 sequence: CASSFDSETQYF. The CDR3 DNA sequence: TGTGCCAGCAGCTTTGACTCGGAGACCCAGTACTTC.

In DNA form, the CDR3 reads TGTGCCAGCACCGCCGGGACTCCTAGCTCCTACGAGCAGTACTTC. Amino acids: CASTAGTPSSYEQYF. The chain uses TRBV11-3 and TRBJ2-7; possible D gene TRBD2, 6 bases. This CDR3 region has 15 residues. V lost 7 bases and J 0 bases, leaving 16 bases between the germline ends. Per germline, CDR1 SGHNT and CDR2 YENEEA.

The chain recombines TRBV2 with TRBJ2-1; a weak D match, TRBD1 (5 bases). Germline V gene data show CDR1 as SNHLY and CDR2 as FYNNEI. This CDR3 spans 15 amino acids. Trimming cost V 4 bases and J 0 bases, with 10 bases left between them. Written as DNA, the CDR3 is TGTGCCAGCAGTGGGGGCGCTAGCTCCTACAATGAGCAGTTCTTC. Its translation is CASSGGASSYNEQFF. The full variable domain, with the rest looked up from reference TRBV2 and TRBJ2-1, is EPEVTQTPSHQVTQMGQEVILRCVPISNHLYFYWYRQILGQKVEFLVSFYNNEISEKSEIFDDQFSVERPDGSNFTLKIRSTKLEDSAMYFCASSGGASSYNEQFFGPGTRLTVL.